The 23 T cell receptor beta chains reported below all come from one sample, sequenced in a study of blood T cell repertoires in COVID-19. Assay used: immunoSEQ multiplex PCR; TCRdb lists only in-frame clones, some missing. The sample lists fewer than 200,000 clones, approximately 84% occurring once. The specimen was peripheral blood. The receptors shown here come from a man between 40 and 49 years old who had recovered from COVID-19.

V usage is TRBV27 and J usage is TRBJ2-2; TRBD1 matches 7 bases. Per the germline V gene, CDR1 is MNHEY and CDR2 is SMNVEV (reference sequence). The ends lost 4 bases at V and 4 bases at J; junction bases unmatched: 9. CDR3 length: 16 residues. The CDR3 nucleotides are TGTGCCAGCAGTTCCCTACAGGGGTGGGGCACCGGGGAGCTGTTTTTT. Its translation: CASSSLQGWGTGELFF.

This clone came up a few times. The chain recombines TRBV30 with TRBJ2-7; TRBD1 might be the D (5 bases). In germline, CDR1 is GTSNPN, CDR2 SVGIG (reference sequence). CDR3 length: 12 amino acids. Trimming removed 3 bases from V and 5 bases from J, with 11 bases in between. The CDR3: CAWSVGPHEQYF. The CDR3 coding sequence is TGTGCCTGGAGCGTGGGGCCCCACGAGCAGTACTTC.

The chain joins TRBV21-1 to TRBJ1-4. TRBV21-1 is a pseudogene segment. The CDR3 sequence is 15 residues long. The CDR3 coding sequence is TGTGCCAGCAGCAAAGAGCGGGGGACTAATGAAAAACTGTTTTTT. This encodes CASSKERGTNEKLFF.

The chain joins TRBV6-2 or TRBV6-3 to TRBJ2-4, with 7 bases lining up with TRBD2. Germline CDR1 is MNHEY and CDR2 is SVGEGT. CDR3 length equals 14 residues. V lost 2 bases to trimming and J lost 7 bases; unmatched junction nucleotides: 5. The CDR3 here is CASSYQGGVNIQYF. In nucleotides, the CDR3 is TGTGCCAGCAGTTACCAGGGAGGGGTGAACATTCAGTACTTC.

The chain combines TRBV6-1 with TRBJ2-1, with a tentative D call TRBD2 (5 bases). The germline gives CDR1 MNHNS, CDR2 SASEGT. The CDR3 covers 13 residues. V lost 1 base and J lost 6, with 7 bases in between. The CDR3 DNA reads TGTGCCAGCAGTGAAGGAAGCGGCAATGAGCAGTTCTTC. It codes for CASSEGSGNEQFF.

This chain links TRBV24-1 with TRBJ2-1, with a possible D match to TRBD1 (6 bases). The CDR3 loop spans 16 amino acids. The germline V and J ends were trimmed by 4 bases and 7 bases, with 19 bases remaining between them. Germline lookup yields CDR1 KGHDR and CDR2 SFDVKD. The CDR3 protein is CATSDLGQPDGNEQFF. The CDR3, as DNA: TGTGCCACCAGTGACCTCGGACAGCCCGACGGGAATGAGCAGTTCTTC.

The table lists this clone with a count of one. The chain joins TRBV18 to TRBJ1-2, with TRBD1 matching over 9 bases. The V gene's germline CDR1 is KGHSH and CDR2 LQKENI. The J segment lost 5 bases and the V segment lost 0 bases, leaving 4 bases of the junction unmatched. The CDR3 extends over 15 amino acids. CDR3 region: CASSPPSGTGYGYTF. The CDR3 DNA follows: TGTGCCAGCTCACCACCGTCAGGGACAGGGTATGGCTACACCTTC.

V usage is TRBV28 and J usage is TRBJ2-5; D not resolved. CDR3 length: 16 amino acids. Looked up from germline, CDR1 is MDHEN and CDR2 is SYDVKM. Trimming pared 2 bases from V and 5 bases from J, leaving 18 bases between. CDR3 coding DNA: TGTGCCAGCAGTTTAGGCAAACTACTGGGTGGGGAGACCCAGTACTTC. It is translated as CASSLGKLLGGETQYF.

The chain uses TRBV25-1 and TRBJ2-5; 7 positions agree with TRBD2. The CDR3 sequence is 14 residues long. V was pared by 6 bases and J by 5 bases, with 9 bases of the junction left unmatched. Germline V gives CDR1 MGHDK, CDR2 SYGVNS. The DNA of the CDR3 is TGTGCCAGCAGCCGTCCCAGCGGGACGGAGACCCAGTACTTC. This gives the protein CASSRPSGTETQYF.

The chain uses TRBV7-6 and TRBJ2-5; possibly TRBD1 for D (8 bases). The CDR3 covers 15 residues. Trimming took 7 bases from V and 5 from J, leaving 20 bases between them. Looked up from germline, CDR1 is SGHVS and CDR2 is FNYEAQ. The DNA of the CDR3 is TGTGCCAGCATCCGAACAGGGGGGGTTGGGGAGACCCAGTACTTC. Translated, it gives CASIRTGGVGETQYF.

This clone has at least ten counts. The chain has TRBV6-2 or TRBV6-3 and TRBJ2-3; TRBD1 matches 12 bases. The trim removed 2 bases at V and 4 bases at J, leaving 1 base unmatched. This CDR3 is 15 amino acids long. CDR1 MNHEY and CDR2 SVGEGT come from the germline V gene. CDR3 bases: TGTGCCAGCAGTTACGGGACAGGGGGCGCAGATACGCAGTATTTT. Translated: CASSYGTGGADTQYF.

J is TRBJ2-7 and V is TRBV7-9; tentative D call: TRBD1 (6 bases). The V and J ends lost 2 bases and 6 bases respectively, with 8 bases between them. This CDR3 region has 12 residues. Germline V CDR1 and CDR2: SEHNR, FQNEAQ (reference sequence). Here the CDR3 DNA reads TGTGCCAGCAGCTTATGGGGGCCCGAGCAGTACTTC. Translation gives CASSLWGPEQYF.

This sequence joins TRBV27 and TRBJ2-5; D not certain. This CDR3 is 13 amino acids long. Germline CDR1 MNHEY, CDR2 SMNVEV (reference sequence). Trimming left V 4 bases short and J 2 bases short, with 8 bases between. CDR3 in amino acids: CASSSPLQETQYF. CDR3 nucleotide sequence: TGTGCCAGCAGTTCCCCCCTACAAGAGACCCAGTACTTC.

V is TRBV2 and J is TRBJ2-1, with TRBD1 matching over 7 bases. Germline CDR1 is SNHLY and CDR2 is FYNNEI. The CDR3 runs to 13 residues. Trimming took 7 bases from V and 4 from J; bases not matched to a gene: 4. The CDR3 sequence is CASKPGQYNEQFF. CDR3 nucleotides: TGTGCCAGCAAGCCGGGACAGTACAATGAGCAGTTCTTC.

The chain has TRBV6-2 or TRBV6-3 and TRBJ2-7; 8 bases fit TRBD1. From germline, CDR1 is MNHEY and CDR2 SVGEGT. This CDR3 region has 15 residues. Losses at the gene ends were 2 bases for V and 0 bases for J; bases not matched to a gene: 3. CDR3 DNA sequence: TGTGCCAGCAGTTACGGGGACAGGAGCTCCTACGAGCAGTACTTC. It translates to CASSYGDRSSYEQYF.

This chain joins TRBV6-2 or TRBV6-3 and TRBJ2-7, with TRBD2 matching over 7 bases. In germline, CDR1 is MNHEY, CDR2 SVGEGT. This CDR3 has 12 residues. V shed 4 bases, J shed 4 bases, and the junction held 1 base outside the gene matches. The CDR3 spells CASSWGLYEQYF. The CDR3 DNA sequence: TGTGCCAGCAGTTGGGGACTATACGAGCAGTACTTC.

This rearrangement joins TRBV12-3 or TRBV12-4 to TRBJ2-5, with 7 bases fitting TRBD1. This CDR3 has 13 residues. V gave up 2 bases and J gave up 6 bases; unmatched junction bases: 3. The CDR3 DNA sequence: TGTGCCAGCAGTTTAATACAGGGGAAGACCCAGTACTTC. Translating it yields CASSLIQGKTQYF.

The CDR3 is CASSDTRGGELFF. CDR3 nucleotide sequence: TGTGCCAGCAGTGACACCCGCGGCGGGGAGCTGTTTTTT. The chain combines TRBV2 with TRBJ2-2; D uncertain. The CDR3 consists of 13 residues. V lost 3 bases and J 7 bases, leaving 9 bases between the germline ends. Looked up from germline, CDR1 is SNHLY and CDR2 is FYNNEI.

CDR3 sequence reads: CSVVRGSQETQYF. The DNA of the CDR3 is TGCAGCGTTGTCCGCGGCAGCCAAGAGACCCAGTACTTC. V usage is TRBV29-1 and J usage is TRBJ2-5; D uncertain. This CDR3 has 13 amino acids. V was clipped by 4 bases and J by 1 base, with 10 bases between them. Germline lookup yields CDR1 SQVTM and CDR2 ANQGSEA.

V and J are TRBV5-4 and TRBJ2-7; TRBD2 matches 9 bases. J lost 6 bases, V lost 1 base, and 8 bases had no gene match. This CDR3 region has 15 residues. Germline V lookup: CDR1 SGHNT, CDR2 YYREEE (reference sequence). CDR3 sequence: CASSLRVAGDVEQYF. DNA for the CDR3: TGTGCCAGCAGCTTGCGGGTAGCGGGGGATGTCGAGCAGTACTTC.

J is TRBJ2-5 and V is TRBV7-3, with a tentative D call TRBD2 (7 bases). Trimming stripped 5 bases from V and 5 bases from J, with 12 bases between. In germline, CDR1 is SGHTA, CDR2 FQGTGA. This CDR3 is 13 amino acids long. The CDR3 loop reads CASSIGGGETQYF. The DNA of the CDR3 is TGTGCCAGCAGCATAGGGGGAGGGGAGACCCAGTACTTC. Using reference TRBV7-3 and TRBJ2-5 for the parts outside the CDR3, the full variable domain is GAGVSQTPSNKVTEKGKYVELRCDPISGHTALYWYRQSLGQGPEFLIYFQGTGAADDSGLPNDRFFAVRPEGSVSTLKIQRTERGDSAVYLCASSIGGGETQYFGPGTRLLVL.

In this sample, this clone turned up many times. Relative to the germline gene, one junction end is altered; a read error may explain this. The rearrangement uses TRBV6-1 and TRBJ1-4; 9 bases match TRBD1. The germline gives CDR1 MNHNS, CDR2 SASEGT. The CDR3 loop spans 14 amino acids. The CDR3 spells CASREGQGNEKLFF. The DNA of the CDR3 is TGTGCCAGCAGGGAAGGACAGGGGAATGAAAAACTGTTTTTT.

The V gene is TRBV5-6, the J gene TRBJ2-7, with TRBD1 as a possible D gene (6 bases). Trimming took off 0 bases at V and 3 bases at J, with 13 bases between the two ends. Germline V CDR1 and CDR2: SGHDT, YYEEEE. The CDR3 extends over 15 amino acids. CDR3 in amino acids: CASSLVPGQGYEQYF. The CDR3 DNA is TGTGCCAGCAGCTTGGTGCCGGGACAAGGCTACGAGCAGTACTTC. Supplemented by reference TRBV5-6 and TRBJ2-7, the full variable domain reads DAGVTQSPTHLIKTRGQQVTLRCSPKSGHDTVSWYQQALGQGPQFIFQYYEEEERQRGNFPDRFSGHQFPNYSSELNVNALLLGDSALYLCASSLVPGQGYEQYFGPGTRLTVT.